The entry that follows covers one T cell receptor beta chain sequence. Data came from immunoSEQ multiplex PCR; TCRdb stores just in-frame clones and leaves some out. The table includes roughly 80,000 clones, approximately 85% detected once. The CDR3 sequence is 13 residues long. The V gene's germline CDR1 is SGHTA and CDR2 FQGNSA. The V gene lost 6 bases and the J gene lost 4 bases, with 12 bases spanning the gap. The entry originates in a study of OX40 agonist ivuxolimab in advanced cancers. The chain couples TRBV7-2 to TRBJ1-1, with D possibly TRBD1 on 6 matching bases. The sequence was collected from an adult with an advanced solid tumor such as melanoma, head and neck, liver or kidney cancer. The input for sequencing was CD4+ or CD8+ T cells sorted from blood, taken in a trial of the OX40 agonist ivuxolimab. The CDR3 sequence is CASRPRGPTEAFF. CDR3 coding DNA: TGTGCCAGCAGGCCCAGGGGTCCCACTGAAGCTTTCTTT.